The T cell receptor beta chain under discussion was sequenced for a study of blood T cell repertoires in COVID-19. Study overall: T cells, B-cell-depleted T cells, or PBMCs supplied cDNA or gDNA.

The CDR3 is 14 residues long. Germline V gene data show CDR1 as MNHEY and CDR2 as SMNVEV (reference sequence). V was cut by 1 base and J by 4 bases, with 10 bases left in between. Using immunoSEQ multiplex PCR, the repertoire was profiled, and TCRdb retains in-frame clones only, with some absent. Found here are around 120,000 clones, around 79% of them singletons; the top ten hold about 2.3%. This clonotype originated in a man in his 70s with acute or convalescent COVID-19. Sequenced input: peripheral blood. The chain is built from TRBV27 and TRBJ1-2; D is possibly TRBD1 (5 bases). The CDR3 DNA follows: TGTGCCAGCAGTTTATGGGGGGGTTTCTATGGCTACACCTTC. This translates into CASSLWGGFYGYTF.